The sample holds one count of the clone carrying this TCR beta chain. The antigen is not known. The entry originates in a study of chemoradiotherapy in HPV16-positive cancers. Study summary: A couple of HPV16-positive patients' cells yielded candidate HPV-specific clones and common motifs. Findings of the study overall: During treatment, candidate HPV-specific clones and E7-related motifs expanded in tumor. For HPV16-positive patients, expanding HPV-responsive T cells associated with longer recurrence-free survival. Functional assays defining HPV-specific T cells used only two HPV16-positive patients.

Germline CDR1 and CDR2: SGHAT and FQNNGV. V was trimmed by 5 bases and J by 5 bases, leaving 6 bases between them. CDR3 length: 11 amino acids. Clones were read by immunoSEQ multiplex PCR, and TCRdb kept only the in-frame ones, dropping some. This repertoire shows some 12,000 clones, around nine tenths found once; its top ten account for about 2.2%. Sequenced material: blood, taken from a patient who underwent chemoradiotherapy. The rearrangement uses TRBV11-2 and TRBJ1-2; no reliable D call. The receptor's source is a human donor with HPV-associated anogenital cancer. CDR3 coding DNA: TGTGCCAGCAGCGTTGGATATGGCTACACCTTC. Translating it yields CASSVGYGYTF.